A selection of T cell receptor beta chains follows, all from one sample in a study of OX40 agonist ivuxolimab in advanced cancers. Data came from immunoSEQ multiplex PCR; TCRdb stores just in-frame clones and leaves some out. There are 92,000 or so clones in the sample; more than 80% occur only once, and 7% to 8.5% lies in the top ten. Sequencing used CD4+ or CD8+ T cells sorted from blood, obtained in a trial of the OX40 agonist ivuxolimab. All receptors derive from an adult with an advanced solid tumor such as melanoma, head and neck, liver or kidney cancer. CDR3s include the opening cysteine and the closing phenylalanine or tryptophan. The D gene is left open where the match is weak. The listing skips clone size in some rows; elsewhere it reads once, few, many or a size class.

V gene,J gene,clone size,D gene,CDR3 DNA,CDR3 protein
TRBV5-5,TRBJ2-7,.,.,TGTGCCAGCAGCTTTCGGGCAGGGAATGACGAGCAGTACTTC,CASSFRAGNDEQYF
TRBV1,TRBJ2-4,.,.,TGCACCAGCAGCCGGGGCAATCGGGAAGCCAAAAACATTCAGTACTTC,CTSSRGNREAKNIQYF
TRBV5-1,TRBJ2-2,.,.,TGCGCCAGCAGCCCCCTAGGAGGTGGGACCGGGGAGCTGTTTTTT,CASSPLGGGTGELFF
TRBV2,TRBJ1-1,.,.,TGTGCCAGCAGGGCACACACTGAAGCTTTCTTT,CASRAHTEAFF
TRBV5-1,TRBJ2-3,.,.,TGCGCCAGCAGCTTGGGGGGACCAAACACAGATACGCAGTATTTT,CASSLGGPNTDTQYF
TRBV7-9,TRBJ1-3,.,.,TGTGCCAGCAGCGCAAGCTCTGGAAACACCATATATTTT,CASSASSGNTIYF
TRBV27,TRBJ2-7,.,TRBD2,TGTGCCAGCAGTTTACGGGGTAGCGGGAGATGGTTCGAGCAGTACTTC,CASSLRGSGRWFEQYF
TRBV5-6,TRBJ1-2,.,.,TGTGCCAGCAGCTTGGGGTGGCGTGGCTACACCTTC,CASSLGWRGYTF
TRBV7-2,TRBJ2-3,once,.,TGTGCCAGCAGCTTAGTTGGGGGGTCAGATACGCAGTATTTT,CASSLVGGSDTQYF
TRBV6-1,TRBJ2-1,.,.,TGTGCCAGCAGACGCGGGATTAGCTCCTACAATGAGCAGTTCTTC,CASRRGISSYNEQFF
TRBV11-2,TRBJ2-7,.,TRBD2,TGTGCCAGCAGCCCCGCCCGGGGACAAAGACTAGCGGCCGTCTACGAGCAGTACTTC,CASSPARGQRLAAVYEQYF
TRBV5-6,TRBJ1-2,.,.,TGTGCCAGCAGCTTGGGGGGCTTCGGGTATGGCTACACCTTC,CASSLGGFGYGYTF
TRBV2,TRBJ2-3,.,.,TGTGCCAGCCTCCCCAGGGAGGAGAGCCTTGGAACAGATACGCAGTATTTT,CASLPREESLGTDTQYF
TRBV11-2,TRBJ2-7,.,.,TGTGCCAGCAGCTTAAGGAGCTCCTACGAGCAGTACTTC,CASSLRSSYEQYF
TRBV7-9,TRBJ2-2,.,.,TGTGCCAGCAGCTTACAGGGATTGACCGGGGAGCTGTTTTTT,CASSLQGLTGELFF
TRBV4-2,TRBJ1-2,.,TRBD1,TGTGCCAGCAGCTTGCCGACAGGGGTCGACTATGGCTACACCTTC,CASSLPTGVDYGYTF
TRBV5-8,TRBJ2-2,.,TRBD2,TGTGCCAGCAGCTTAGAAGCGGGAGGCACCGGGGAGCTGTTTTTT,CASSLEAGGTGELFF
TRBV7-3,TRBJ2-3,.,TRBD2,TGTGCCAGCAGCCTAGCGGGAAGAGAGGCAGATACGCAGTATTTT,CASSLAGREADTQYF
TRBV7-8,TRBJ2-5,.,.,TGTGCCAGCAGCTTAGTTTCGGGGTTTCAAGAGACCCAGTACTTC,CASSLVSGFQETQYF